The sequence of this TCR beta chain was determined in a study of T cells in Graves' hyperthyroidism and ophthalmopathy. Study findings and constraints: In the blood, most expanded thyroid clonotypes above 0.001 appeared as well. Progression to ophthalmopathy was predicted a median of approximately seven months early.

The study excluded patients with uncontrolled infection, other autoimmune disease, pregnancy or lactation. For the diagnoses, clinical symptoms, serum thyroxine and TRAb, thyroid ultrasound and orbital computed tomography were used. This clonotype was detected only once. The antigen remains unidentified. The CDR3 runs to 14 residues. Per the germline V gene, CDR1 is SQVTM and CDR2 is ANQGSEA. Trimming left V 4 bases short and J 0 bases short, with 12 bases between. TCR beta CDR3 sequences were amplified from RNA transcripts. The TCR CDR3 first-round RT-PCR relied on the HTBI primer set. TCRdb re-called the multiplex PCR reads with MiXCR, one entry per CDR3 protein. The repertoire holds about 500,000 distinct CDR3 sequences, with 46% as singletons.

Sequenced material: peripheral blood or thyroid tissue (not recorded which). The chain recombines TRBV29-1 with TRBJ2-5; D gene uncertain. The sequence was collected from an adult woman with Graves' disease, either hyperthyroidism or ophthalmopathy (not recorded which). As DNA, the CDR3 is TGCAGCGTTGCCAGGTCCTCGTACCAAGAGACCCAGTACTTC. Translating gives CSVARSSYQETQYF.